Presented here are 23 T cell receptor beta chains from one specimen sequenced in a study of identical twins (dated by TCRdb to the mid-2010s). Libraries were made using 5' RACE. The run used an Illumina HiSeq 2000. TCRdb reanalyzed the raw reads on its own, using fastp at Q25 for trimming and MiXCR for clone calling, and kept in-frame beta chains. Identical CDR3 proteins give one entry, which carries the most common genes and DNA. The sample has about 900,000 distinct CDR3 sequences on record, more than 9% of them singletons. The ten top clones hold around 1.6% of the sample. The sample was also linked to a second study, of yellow fever vaccine responses in identical twins.

The sequencing input was PBMCs. The receptors shown here come from a woman aged 18-29 years in good health.

The CDR3 bases are TGTGCCAGCAGCTCGGGCCTCCTCGAGCAGTACTTC. Translating gives CASSSGLLEQYF. The chain is built from TRBV5-8 and TRBJ2-7; D unclear. Germline-derived CDR1 and CDR2 are SGHTS and YDEGEE. This CDR3 is built from 12 residues. The V and J ends lost 3 bases and 6 bases respectively, with 10 bases between them.

This clonotype was seen repeatedly, ten times or more. This chain uses TRBV12-3 or TRBV12-4 with TRBJ2-2; D is uncertain. This CDR3 comprises 11 residues. Trimming shortened V by 5 bases and J by 6 bases, and 4 bases separated the two germline ends. In nucleotides, the CDR3 is TGTGCCAGCAGTCAATCCGGGGAGCTGTTTTTT. Translation: CASSQSGELFF.

The chain employs TRBV12-3 or TRBV12-4 and TRBJ1-1; a weak D match, TRBD1 (5 bases). The CDR3 is made up of 12 amino acids. Trimming cost V 7 bases and J 4 bases, with 10 bases left between them. The DNA for the CDR3 is TGTGCCAGCATATGGGGGGGCACTGAAGCTTTCTTT. It encodes CASIWGGTEAFF.

This clonotype was detected only a few times. V gene TRBV6-1 combines with J gene TRBJ2-1; 12 bases match TRBD2. V shed 2 bases and J 2 bases; nucleotides not matched to a gene: 7. The germline V gene has CDR1 MNHNS and CDR2 SASEGT. CDR3 length: 18 amino acids. The CDR3 DNA is TGTGCCAGCAGTGAATACGGACTAGCGGGGCGCCCCTACAATGAGCAGTTCTTC. It encodes CASSEYGLAGRPYNEQFF.

V is TRBV3-1 and J is TRBJ2-1, with 12 bases matching TRBD2. Germline assignment: CDR1 LGHDT and CDR2 YNNKEL (reference sequence). The CDR3 is 20 amino acids. The ends lost 0 bases at V and 7 bases at J; junction bases unmatched: 16. The CDR3 sequence: CASSQEASLAGGPNGNEQFF. The CDR3 DNA follows: TGTGCCAGCAGCCAAGAGGCATCGCTAGCGGGAGGGCCGAACGGTAATGAGCAGTTCTTC.

The chain links TRBV5-1 to TRBJ1-6; D uncertain. Looked up from germline, CDR1 is SGHRS and CDR2 is YFSETQ. Trimming cost V 0 bases and J 7 bases, with 11 bases left between them. The CDR3 has 15 amino acids. The CDR3 is CASSLAVGSNSPLHF. CDR3 DNA sequence: TGCGCCAGCAGCTTGGCCGTGGGCTCGAATTCACCCCTCCACTTT.

This clonotype was picked up a small number of times. At one boundary the junction diverges from the germline segment, which might be a read error. This chain links TRBV10-2 with TRBJ2-3; D tentatively reads TRBD1 or TRBD2 (5 bases each). Germline CDR1 and CDR2: WSHSY and SAAADI. The length of the CDR3 is 15 residues. For the CDR3, the DNA is TGCGCCAGCAGGGGGCCCCTCAGCGGCACTGATACGCAGTATTTT. Translated: CASRGPLSGTDTQYF.

This clonotype was observed many times. The chain combines TRBV5-5 with TRBJ1-5, with D unresolved. The V gene's germline CDR1 is SGHKS and CDR2 YYEKEE (reference sequence). The CDR3 sequence is 12 residues long. V lost 4 bases, J lost 4 bases, and 6 bases lay in between. CDR3 protein: CASSELNQPQHF. CDR3 nucleotide sequence: TGTGCCAGCAGCGAACTTAATCAGCCCCAGCATTTT.

This clonotype has only a few counts. This chain joins TRBV28 and TRBJ1-2, with D possibly TRBD1 on 5 matching bases. V lost 5 bases, J lost 0 bases, and 19 bases lay in between. The CDR3 spans 17 residues. Germline V gives CDR1 MDHEN, CDR2 SYDVKM. The CDR3 region has the DNA TGTGCCAGCAGTCCGACCGGGACGGCAGCAGCTAACTATGGCTACACCTTC. Translating it yields CASSPTGTAAANYGYTF.

This clonotype has just a few counts. The gene calls are TRBV12-3 or TRBV12-4 and TRBJ2-7; D might be TRBD1 (6 bases). The CDR3 loop spans 14 amino acids. Trimming shortened V by 3 bases and J by 4 bases, and 13 bases separated the two germline ends. CDR3 amino acids: CASSFEGTRYEQYF. CDR3 sequence (DNA): TGTGCCAGCAGTTTTGAGGGGACAAGATACGAGCAGTACTTC.

This clonotype was picked up a small number of times. V usage is TRBV5-1 and J usage is TRBJ2-7, with 11 bases aligning to TRBD2. The germline CDR1 and CDR2 sequences are SGHRS and YFSETQ. J was trimmed by 5 bases and V by 2 bases; bases with no gene match: 6. The CDR3 runs to 15 residues. This CDR3 reads CASSLLAGVGNEQYF. The CDR3 nucleotides are TGCGCCAGCAGCTTACTAGCGGGAGTAGGGAACGAGCAGTACTTC.

V is TRBV4-2 and J is TRBJ2-1; 7 positions agree with TRBD1. The CDR3 has 16 residues. Germline CDR1 reads LGHNA; CDR2 reads YNFKEQ. V shed 0 bases, J shed 0 bases, and the junction held 2 bases outside the gene matches. CDR3 in DNA: TGTGCCAGCAGCCAAGATACAGGGGCCTCCTACAATGAGCAGTTCTTC. Amino acid sequence: CASSQDTGASYNEQFF.

The CDR3 coding sequence is TGTGCCAGCAGCTATAACTTGTATATATACAATGAGCAGTTCTTC. Translating gives CASSYNLYIYNEQFF. The V gene is TRBV7-9, the J gene TRBJ2-1, with D uncertain. Trimming took 4 bases from V and 4 from J, leaving 14 bases between them. The CDR3 length is 15 residues. CDR1 and CDR2 (germline): SEHNR, FQNEAQ (reference sequence).

V usage is TRBV5-1 and J usage is TRBJ2-3; 12 bases are shared with TRBD2. This CDR3 region has 14 residues. The junction had 3 bases not matched to a gene; V was cut back by 8 bases and J by 2 bases. The germline V gene encodes CDR1 SGHRS and CDR2 YFSETQ. The CDR3 sequence: CASRLAGVTDTQYF. The CDR3 nucleotides are TGCGCCAGTAGACTAGCGGGGGTCACAGATACGCAGTATTTT.

The chain is built from TRBV11-2 and TRBJ2-5; the match to TRBD1 covers 7 bases. Germline V lookup: CDR1 SGHAT, CDR2 FQNNGV. The CDR3 length is 15 residues. V lost 5 bases and J lost 1; bases outside the gene matches: 7. The CDR3 bases are TGTGCCAGCAGCCCACGGGACAGCTTCCAAGAGACCCAGTACTTC. Encoded protein: CASSPRDSFQETQYF.

This clonotype was seen only a few times. V is TRBV6-1 and J is TRBJ1-6; the match to TRBD1 covers 7 bases. The CDR3 covers 16 residues. The germline gives CDR1 MNHNS, CDR2 SASEGT. V shed 1 base and J 4 bases; nucleotides not matched to a gene: 4. In nucleotides, the CDR3 is TGTGCCAGCAGTGAAGGGACAGGAGATTATAATTCACCCCTCCACTTT. As protein: CASSEGTGDYNSPLHF.

The V gene is TRBV28, the J gene TRBJ1-1; weak D call: TRBD1 (5 bases). The CDR3 spans 19 residues. V dropped 3 bases and J dropped 0 bases, with 23 bases sitting between them. Germline-derived CDR1 and CDR2 are MDHEN and SYDVKM. CDR3: CASSFVSYWPGTLNTEAFF. The CDR3 bases are TGTGCCAGCAGTTTCGTCTCCTATTGGCCGGGGACGTTGAACACTGAAGCTTTCTTT.

In this sample, this clonotype turned up a few times. The genes are TRBV29-1 and TRBJ1-3; D uncertain. V lost 6 bases to trimming and J lost 0 bases, with 9 bases between them. Looked up from germline, CDR1 is SQVTM and CDR2 is ANQGSEA. This CDR3 contains 13 residues. Here the CDR3 DNA reads TGCAGCGTAGCACCCGACTCTGGAAACACCATATATTTT. It is translated as CSVAPDSGNTIYF. Together with reference TRBV29-1 and TRBJ1-3, the CDR3 gives the full variable domain: SAVISQKPSRDICQRGTSLTIQCQVDSQVTMMFWYRQQPGQSLTLIATANQGSEATYESGFVIDKFPISRPNLTFSTLTVSNMSPEDSSIYLCSVAPDSGNTIYFGEGSWLTVV.

The gene calls are TRBV28 and TRBJ1-2; 8 nucleotides agree with TRBD1. The V gene end was trimmed by 3 bases and the J gene end by 6 bases; junction bases not matched to a gene: 9. CDR3 length equals 15 residues. Germline V CDR1 and CDR2: MDHEN, SYDVKM. This chain's CDR3 is CASSLGTQQGDGYTF. CDR3 bases: TGTGCCAGCAGTTTGGGGACCCAACAGGGGGATGGCTACACCTTC.

The rearrangement uses TRBV5-1 and TRBJ2-3; D is perhaps TRBD2 (6 bases). CDR1 is SGHRS, CDR2 YFSETQ, per germline. The CDR3 extends over 17 amino acids. Trimming stripped 4 bases from V and 2 bases from J, with 20 bases between. For the CDR3, the DNA is TGCGCCAGCAGCCACCGGGACTCCGTAGTCCCCACAGATACGCAGTATTTT. Translated, it gives CASSHRDSVVPTDTQYF.

This chain links TRBV24-1 with TRBJ2-7; a weak D match, TRBD1 (5 bases). V gave up 11 bases and J gave up 0 bases, with 10 bases separating them. This CDR3 is built from 12 residues. Germline CDR1 and CDR2: KGHDR and SFDVKD. The CDR3 loop is CAIQTASYEQYV. The CDR3 region has the DNA TGTGCCATCCAGACAGCCTCCTACGAGCAGTACGTC.

This clonotype was recorded a few times. The rearrangement links TRBV6-5 to TRBJ2-5; D is ambiguous. The CDR3 has 15 amino acids. V was clipped by 7 bases and J by 5 bases, with 20 bases between them. The V gene's germline CDR1 is MNHEY and CDR2 SVGAGI. The CDR3 reads CASTLTQGPGETQYF. The DNA for the CDR3 is TGTGCCAGCACTTTAACCCAAGGCCCCGGGGAGACCCAGTACTTC.

There are many counts of this clonotype. The J gene is TRBJ2-1, the V gene TRBV2; TRBD1 might be the D (5 bases). The ends were cut back, 6 bases at V and 2 bases at J, with 14 bases in the middle. Germline assignment: CDR1 SNHLY and CDR2 FYNNEI. CDR3 size: 15 residues. The CDR3 here is CASRPAGSTYNEQFF. The CDR3 nucleotides are TGTGCCAGCAGGCCCGCAGGGTCCACCTACAATGAGCAGTTCTTC.